Each of the 17 T cell receptor beta chains below was sequenced from the same sample in a study of T cells in women clearing cervical HPV infection. Generated by immunoSEQ multiplex PCR, the TCRdb table keeps only in-frame clones and is missing some. The repertoire table contains around 30,000 clones. The sample consisted of blood buffy coat. The receptors derive from a woman between 18 and 75 years old with a cervical HPV16 infection that either progressed to CIN3+ or cleared (not recorded which).

As regards this clone: The DNA ends 3 residues before the CDR3 does, and the rest of the CDR3 is filled in from the germline J gene. This chain uses TRBV6-1 with TRBJ2-3; TRBD2 matches at 8 bases. Germline V gene lookup returns CDR1 MNHNS and CDR2 SASEGT. This CDR3 is built from 15 residues. Trimming at V came to 2 bases and at J to 6 bases, leaving 7 bases not matched to a gene. The CDR3 protein is CASSEISGSTDTQYF. The part of the CDR3 DNA that was read is TGTGCCAGCAGTGAAATAAGCGGGAGTACTGATACG.

For this clone: The read comes to an end 3 residues before the CDR3 does, leaving the germline J gene to fill in the end. This sequence joins TRBV20-1 and TRBJ2-7; 11 bases fit TRBD2. The CDR3 covers 16 residues. Germline V gives CDR1 DFQATT, CDR2 SNEGSKA (reference sequence). J was trimmed by 4 bases and V by 5 bases; bases with no gene match: 13. The sequenced CDR3 bases are TGCAGTGCTCGACTAGCGGGAAACCAGCTGAATTACGAG. Translating gives CSARLAGNQLNYE. The CDR3 as a whole reads CSARLAGNQLNYEQYF.

Concerning this clone itself: Sequencing ends 3 residues short of the CDR3 end; the germline J gene provides the rest. The chain links TRBV7-2 to TRBJ2-2; 9 nucleotides match TRBD2. Germline-derived CDR1 and CDR2 are SGHTA and FQGNSA. The CDR3 extends over 14 amino acids. Trimming took 3 bases from V and 5 from J; bases not matched to a gene: 1. CDR3 bases read: TGTGCCAGCAGCTTTACTAGCGGGACCGGGGAG. Amino acid sequence: CASSFTSGTGE. The entire CDR3 is CASSFTSGTGELFF.

To note about this clone: The read stops 3 residues short of the end of the CDR3; the missing end is completed from the germline J gene. The genes are TRBV5-4 and TRBJ2-3, with D perhaps matching TRBD1 (5 bases). The V gene lost 6 bases and the J gene lost 2 bases, with 13 bases spanning the gap. The CDR3 is 14 amino acids. Per germline, CDR1 SGHNT and CDR2 YYREEE (reference sequence). The CDR3: CASTRGFDTDTQYF. The DNA read from the CDR3 is TGTGCCAGCACAAGGGGTTTCGACACAGATACG.

Details on this clone: Read data end 3 residues before the CDR3 end; the end is taken from the germline J gene. The genes are TRBV7-9 and TRBJ2-3; D is undetermined. CDR1 SEHNR and CDR2 FQNEAQ come from the germline V gene (reference sequence). The V end was cut by 3 bases, the J end by 5 bases, with 12 bases between. CDR3 length equals 14 residues. CDR3 DNA, as far as it was read: TGTGCCAGCAGCTTTTACCCAGATCAAGATACG. It specifies CASSFYPDQDT. The entire CDR3 protein is CASSFYPDQDTQYF.

In the case of this clone: Coverage ceases 3 residues before the CDR3 finishes, and the germline J gene fills in the end. The gene calls are TRBV18 and TRBJ1-2; 10 bases map to TRBD1. CDR1 KGHSH and CDR2 LQKENI come from the germline V gene. This CDR3 spans 15 amino acids. The covered CDR3 bases are TGTGCCAGCTCACCAGGACAGGGGGTCTCCTACGAC. Translated, it gives CASSPGQGVSYD. The full CDR3 is CASSPGQGVSYDYTF.

Concerning this clone itself: Read sequence stops 3 residues before the CDR3 end, and the germline J gene provides the missing end. The J gene is TRBJ1-2, the V gene TRBV5-1, with 9 bases aligning to TRBD1. Germline trimming cut 0 bases from V and 2 bases from J; bases unmatched to any gene: 2. This CDR3 is built from 15 residues. Germline CDR1 reads SGHRS; CDR2 reads YFSETQ. The sequenced part of the CDR3 DNA is TGCGCCAGCAGCTTGGACGGACAGGGGAACTATGGC. It encodes CASSLDGQGNYG. The whole CDR3 is CASSLDGQGNYGYTF. The full variable domain, rest sourced from reference TRBV5-1 and TRBJ1-2, is KAGVTQTPRYLIKTRGQQVTLSCSPISGHRSVSWYQQTPGQGLQFLFEYFSETQRNKGNFPGRFSGRQFSNSRSEMNVSTLELGDSALYLCASSLDGQGNYGYTFGSGTRLTVV.

Comments on this clone: The CDR3 goes on 3 residues after the read ends, and that part is filled in from the germline J gene. The chain has TRBV19 and TRBJ1-3; D is perhaps TRBD1 (6 bases). The CDR3 covers 15 residues. Germline loops: CDR1 LNHDA, CDR2 SQIVND (reference sequence). V was clipped by 7 bases and J by 0 bases, with 13 bases between them. CDR3: CASTDRLLSGNTIYF. The CDR3 DNA, read in part, is TGTGCCAGTACCGACAGGCTCCTCTCTGGAAACACC.

Of note for this clone: From the germline J gene comes the end of the CDR3, since the read stops 3 residues before it. V and J are TRBV30 and TRBJ2-5, with 7 bases fitting TRBD1. This CDR3 region has 13 residues. After removal of 5 bases from V and 0 bases from J, the junction contained 3 bases not matched to a gene. CDR1 GTSNPN and CDR2 SVGIG come from the germline V gene (reference sequence). The CDR3 is CAWSQGYQETQYF. Incomplete CDR3 DNA: TGTGCCTGGTCACAGGGGTACCAAGAGACC.

Regarding this clone: The read ends 3 residues shy of where the CDR3 ends; the end is completed using the germline J gene. V usage is TRBV12-3 or TRBV12-4 and J usage is TRBJ2-5, with D possibly TRBD2 on 5 matching bases. Trimming took off 6 bases at V and 4 bases at J, with 15 bases between the two ends. This CDR3 has 14 amino acids. CDR3 amino acids: CASRDGVAGETQYF. Partial CDR3 DNA: TGTGCCAGCAGGGACGGGGTAGCCGGAGAGACC.

Turning to this clone: The sequenced fragment ends 3 residues before the CDR3 boundary, so the rest is inferred from the germline J gene. The same CDR3 is also encoded by other DNA sequences in this sample. This chain links TRBV29-1 with TRBJ2-5, with D hard to call. The CDR3 totals 13 residues. The germline V and J ends were trimmed by 0 bases and 7 bases, with 12 bases remaining between them. Germline CDR1 is SQVTM and CDR2 is ANQGSEA. This chain's CDR3 is CSVEEGSGGTQYF. The DNA read from the CDR3 is TGCAGCGTTGAAGAGGGTAGTGGCGGGACC. Supplemented by reference TRBV29-1 and TRBJ2-5, the full variable domain reads SAVISQKPSRDICQRGTSLTIQCQVDSQVTMMFWYRQQPGQSLTLIATANQGSEATYESGFVIDKFPISRPNLTFSTLTVSNMSPEDSSIYLCSVEEGSGGTQYFGPGTRLLVL.

As regards this clone: Sequencing ends 3 residues short of the CDR3 end; the germline J gene provides the rest. This chain links TRBV18 with TRBJ2-7, with TRBD1 identical over 8 bases. CDR1 KGHSH and CDR2 LQKENI come from the germline V gene. V lost 3 bases to trimming and J lost 1 base; unmatched junction nucleotides: 2. The CDR3 extends over 14 amino acids. The CDR3 bases that were read are TGTGCCAGCTCACCGGGGACAGGATCCTACGAG. This gives the protein CASSPGTGSYE. The CDR3, in full, reads CASSPGTGSYEQYF.

Comment on this clone: Read coverage stops 3 residues before the CDR3 terminus; the germline J gene supplies the remainder. This sequence joins TRBV4-1 and TRBJ2-4; TRBD1 agrees at 8 bases. V dropped 5 bases and J dropped 6; count of bases not matched to a gene: 9. CDR1 MGHRA and CDR2 YSYEKL come from the germline V gene. The CDR3 covers 15 residues. Incomplete CDR3 DNA: TGCGCCAGCAGCGCCACCAGGGGGCGGGGAAACATT. Translating it yields CASSATRGRGNI. The CDR3 in full is CASSATRGRGNIQYF.

In regard to this clone: The read ends 3 residues before the CDR3 terminus; that terminus is restored from the germline J gene. The rearrangement joins TRBV13 to TRBJ2-1, with TRBD1 matching over 7 bases. With V trimmed by 0 bases and J by 8 bases, 7 bases remained unmatched. This CDR3 is 15 amino acids long. The V gene's germline CDR1 is PRHDT and CDR2 FYEKMQ (reference sequence). The CDR3 is CASSLGGAQGDEQFF. The sequenced CDR3 bases are TGTGCCAGCAGCTTAGGCGGGGCCCAGGGGGATGAG.

As concerns this clone: The observed sequence ends 3 residues before the CDR3 terminus, with the missing tail filled in from the germline J gene. The chain joins TRBV20-1 to TRBJ2-5; D possibly corresponds to TRBD2 (5 bases). There are 15 residues in the CDR3. V was clipped by 3 bases and J by 5 bases, with 19 bases between them. Germline V CDR1 and CDR2: DFQATT, SNEGSKA (reference sequence). CDR3 bases read: TGCAGTGCTAGGGAAACGGGGTACAGTTTGGAGACC. Translating gives CSARETGYSLET. The full CDR3 is CSARETGYSLETQYF.

Concerning this clone: The sequence runs out 3 residues before the end of the CDR3; the remainder is reconstructed from the germline J gene. The chain couples TRBV20-1 to TRBJ1-2, with D unclear. The germline V gene encodes CDR1 DFQATT and CDR2 SNEGSKA (reference sequence). The CDR3 has 15 residues. The CDR3 is CSARDDTSFTYEYTF. CDR3 DNA (partial): TGCAGTGCTAGAGACGACACTAGCTTCACCTACGAG.

A word on this clone: The read ends 3 residues before the CDR3 terminus; that terminus is restored from the germline J gene. The chain links TRBV29-1 to TRBJ1-1, with 7 bases aligning to TRBD1. CDR1 SQVTM and CDR2 ANQGSEA come from the germline V gene. V shed 2 bases and J 4 bases; nucleotides not matched to a gene: 7. This CDR3 spans 14 amino acids. CDR3 DNA, as far as it was read: TGCAGCGTTGAAAAACAGGGGAGAGGCACTGAA. The encoded protein is CSVEKQGRGTE. From start to end, the CDR3 is CSVEKQGRGTEAFF.